The 21 T cell receptor beta chains given below trace back to one sample, sequenced in a study of Ad26.COV2.S vaccination and SARS-CoV-2 variants. Treatment reported: roughly 19 received Ad26.COV2.S at low or high dose, single or two shots; about 5 received placebo; per-sample allocation not given. The investigators took samples on day 63 after the first vaccine or placebo injection. Method: immunoSEQ multiplex PCR; TCRdb's copy keeps in-frame clones and lacks some. Among roughly 400,000 clones listed, roughly 88% were seen once. Here the sequenced sample was peripheral blood, taken in a trial of Ad26.COV2.S vaccine versus placebo. The receptors here all came from a person aged 18-65 years who received the Ad26.COV2.S COVID-19 vaccine or a placebo.

The chain combines TRBV3-1 (or the pseudogene TRBV3-2) with TRBJ2-1; D may be TRBD1 or TRBD2 (5 bases each). Trimming cost V 5 bases and J 10 bases, with 15 bases left between them. In germline, CDR1 is LGHDT, CDR2 YNNKEL (reference sequence). CDR3 length: 13 amino acids. This chain's CDR3 is CASSRDGLHEQFF. In nucleotides, the CDR3 is TGTGCCAGCAGCAGGGACGGTCTACACGAGCAGTTCTTC.

This chain links TRBV7-3 with TRBJ2-1, with D possibly being TRBD2 (6 bases). CDR3 length: 17 amino acids. Germline lookup yields CDR1 SGHTA and CDR2 FQGTGA. V shed 2 bases and J shed 4 bases, with 18 bases lying between them. CDR3 coding DNA: TGTGCCAGCAGCTTAGCCGGGGGACCCGAAGGTTACAATGAGCAGTTCTTC. Protein product: CASSLAGGPEGYNEQFF. Based on the CDR3 plus reference TRBV7-3 and TRBJ2-1, the full variable domain is GAGVSQTPSNKVTEKGKYVELRCDPISGHTALYWYRQSLGQGPEFLIYFQGTGAADDSGLPNDRFFAVRPEGSVSTLKIQRTERGDSAVYLCASSLAGGPEGYNEQFFGPGTRLTVL.

V and J are TRBV7-8 and TRBJ2-1; 7 positions match TRBD2. The CDR3 loop spans 16 amino acids. Germline V gives CDR1 SGHVS, CDR2 FQNEAQ. Trimming removed 4 bases from V and 0 bases from J; junction bases left unmatched: 6. The CDR3 DNA sequence: TGTGCCAGCAGCTGGGGAGCGGGAAGCTCCTACAATGAGCAGTTCTTC. Protein: CASSWGAGSSYNEQFF.

J is TRBJ1-4 and V is TRBV28, with D possibly matching TRBD1 (5 bases). Trimming took 3 bases from V and 6 from J, leaving 8 bases between them. Per the germline V gene, CDR1 is MDHEN and CDR2 is SYDVKM. The CDR3 is 13 amino acids. The CDR3 coding sequence is TGTGCCAGCAGTTTTGGGGGGGATGAAAAACTGTTTTTT. Protein sequence: CASSFGGDEKLFF.

The V gene is TRBV6-5, the J gene TRBJ2-7; 8 nucleotides align to TRBD2. The ends lost 0 bases at V and 5 bases at J; junction bases unmatched: 6. The CDR3 covers 15 residues. Germline V gene lookup returns CDR1 MNHEY and CDR2 SVGAGI. CDR3 bases: TGTGCCAGCAGTTACTCGAATAGCGGGAAGGACGAGCAGTACTTC. It encodes CASSYSNSGKDEQYF.

The rearrangement joins TRBV7-9 to TRBJ2-5; TRBD2 agrees at 16 bases. Germline V gene lookup returns CDR1 SEHNR and CDR2 FQNEAQ (reference sequence). After removal of 5 bases from V and 0 bases from J, the junction contained 9 bases not matched to a gene. CDR3 length: 19 residues. CDR3 in DNA: TGTGCCAGCAGCCCGGGGACTAGCGGGAGGGCCCCGTACCAAGAGACCCAGTACTTC. Its translation: CASSPGTSGRAPYQETQYF.

V usage is TRBV14 and J usage is TRBJ2-1; D call uncertain. V lost 0 bases to trimming and J lost 6 bases, with 6 bases between them. Germline V gene sequence: CDR1 SGHDN, CDR2 FVKESK. The CDR3 is 13 residues long. CDR3 coding DNA: TGTGCCAGCAGCCAAGATTTGATCAATGAGCAGTTCTTC. Translating gives CASSQDLINEQFF.

V usage is TRBV7-3 and J usage is TRBJ2-3; D is undetermined. Germline V gene sequence: CDR1 SGHTA, CDR2 FQGTGA. With 1 base removed from V and 5 bases from J, the gap between germline ends came to 7 bases. The CDR3 totals 13 residues. The CDR3 DNA reads as TGTGCCAGCAGCTTAAGACCTAGAGATACGCAGTATTTT. Translating gives CASSLRPRDTQYF.

Only one count was recorded for this clone. Other DNA variants within this sample encode the same CDR3. This chain links TRBV10-3 with TRBJ2-3, with 9 bases matching TRBD2. The CDR3 loop spans 15 amino acids. Germline V CDR1 and CDR2: ENHRY, SYGVKD. The V and J ends lost 4 bases and 0 bases, in that order; junction bases with no gene match: 2. The CDR3 nucleotides are TGTGCCATCAGTGGAACTAGCGGGAGCACAGATACGCAGTATTTT. Translating gives CAISGTSGSTDTQYF.

The J gene is TRBJ2-7, the V gene TRBV7-9; D gene uncertain. Germline V gives CDR1 SEHNR, CDR2 FQNEAQ (reference sequence). CDR3 length: 14 amino acids. Trimming cost V 1 base and J 1 base, with 8 bases left between them. As DNA, the CDR3 is TGTGCCAGCAGCTTAGAGGGCAGGTCCTACGAGCAGTACTTC. Protein: CASSLEGRSYEQYF.

The sample holds one count of this clone. V is TRBV9 and J is TRBJ1-1, with D possibly matching TRBD1 (6 bases). The CDR3 totals 18 residues. In germline, CDR1 is SGDLS, CDR2 YYNGEE. V shed 0 bases and J shed 3 bases, with 21 bases lying between them. CDR3 residues: CASSVASGHPDMDTEAFF. CDR3 sequence (DNA): TGTGCCAGCAGCGTAGCTTCGGGACACCCTGATATGGACACTGAAGCTTTCTTT.

This chain uses TRBV6-5 with TRBJ2-5; D may be TRBD2 (6 bases). In germline, CDR1 is MNHEY, CDR2 SVGAGI. V lost 6 bases and J lost 5, with 13 bases in between. The length of the CDR3 is 13 residues. Written as DNA, the CDR3 is TGTGCCAGCAGCTCACCGGGAGTCGAGACCCAGTACTTC. Translated, it gives CASSSPGVETQYF.

J is TRBJ2-5 and V is TRBV27, with 14 bases that match TRBD2. The junction had 12 bases not matched to a gene; V was cut back by 5 bases and J by 1 base. The CDR3 has 19 amino acids. CDR1 and CDR2 from the germline V gene are MNHEY and SMNVEV (reference sequence). The CDR3 spells CASSQGTSGRGVGQETQYF. The CDR3 region has the DNA TGTGCCAGCAGTCAAGGGACTAGCGGGAGAGGGGTAGGCCAAGAGACCCAGTACTTC.

The V and J genes are TRBV5-1 and TRBJ2-3; TRBD1 aligns across 12 bases. This CDR3 region has 14 residues. Unmatched junction bases numbered 5, after V lost 6 bases and J lost 6 bases. Germline V gene lookup returns CDR1 SGHRS and CDR2 YFSETQ. The CDR3 nucleotides are TGCGCCAGCAAAACCGGGACAGGGGGCGATACGCAGTATTTT. Translating gives CASKTGTGGDTQYF.

The chain employs TRBV7-9 and TRBJ2-1; 7 bases match TRBD2. There are 17 residues in the CDR3. Germline V gene data show CDR1 as SEHNR and CDR2 as FQNEAQ (reference sequence). The ends lost 7 bases at V and 2 bases at J; junction bases unmatched: 14. The CDR3: CASTPRGGGAPYNEQFF. CDR3 in DNA: TGTGCCAGCACCCCCCGCGGGGGAGGGGCCCCCTACAATGAGCAGTTCTTC. The full variable domain, with the rest looked up from reference TRBV7-9 and TRBJ2-1, is DTGVSQNPRHKITKRGQNVTFRCDPISEHNRLYWYRQTLGQGPEFLTYFQNEAQLEKSRLLSDRFSAERPKGSFSTLEIQRTEQGDSAMYLCASTPRGGGAPYNEQFFGPGTRLTVL.

This chain joins TRBV14 and TRBJ2-7, with 12 bases aligning to TRBD2. Germline CDR1 and CDR2: SGHDN and FVKESK. Losses at the gene ends were 3 bases for V and 6 bases for J; bases not matched to a gene: 3. This CDR3 contains 14 residues. The CDR3 region has the DNA TGTGCCAGCAGCCAGACTAGCGGGAGCCTCGAGCAGTACTTC. Amino acids: CASSQTSGSLEQYF.

This chain connects TRBV7-2 to TRBJ2-1, with TRBD2 identical over 10 bases. After removal of 2 bases from V and 9 bases from J, the junction contained 10 bases not matched to a gene. Germline V lookup: CDR1 SGHTA, CDR2 FQGNSA. The CDR3 extends over 16 amino acids. CDR3 nucleotide sequence: TGTGCCAGCAGCTTAAGGCCCCGGGTAGCGGGAGGTGAGCAGTTCTTC. Its translation is CASSLRPRVAGGEQFF.

The chain links TRBV9 to TRBJ2-5, with 7 bases that match TRBD1. CDR1 is SGDLS and CDR2 is YYNGEE in the germline V gene. The length of the CDR3 is 15 residues. V shed 0 bases and J 2 bases; nucleotides not matched to a gene: 4. CDR3 sequence (DNA): TGTGCCAGCAGCGTAGAAGGCAGGGGGCAAGAGACCCAGTACTTC. Translated, it gives CASSVEGRGQETQYF.

The chain links TRBV29-1 to TRBJ2-7, with a weak D call TRBD1 (6 bases). Per the germline V gene, CDR1 is SQVTM and CDR2 is ANQGSEA. The length of the CDR3 is 14 residues. Trimming removed 5 bases from V and 0 bases from J, with 14 bases in between. The CDR3 nucleotides are TGCAGCGTTTGGTCGGGACAAAGCTCCTACGAGCAGTACTTC. Translating gives CSVWSGQSSYEQYF.

CDR3 residues: CASSLKALAGVQFF. The CDR3 bases are TGTGCCAGCAGCTTAAAGGCTCTGGCGGGAGTGCAGTTCTTC. This sequence joins TRBV11-2 and TRBJ2-1, with 7 positions matching TRBD2. Germline V gene sequence: CDR1 SGHAT, CDR2 FQNNGV. The CDR3 has 14 residues. The J segment lost 12 bases and the V segment lost 2 bases, leaving 10 bases of the junction unmatched.

The chain uses TRBV5-1 and TRBJ2-7; weak D call: TRBD2 (5 bases). The germline gives CDR1 SGHRS, CDR2 YFSETQ. CDR3 length equals 15 residues. The V end lost 4 bases, the J end lost 6 bases, and 20 bases lay between the germline ends. CDR3 coding DNA: TGCGCCAGCAGCCCCGGACTGAGGGCGTGGGGCGAGCAGTACTTC. Amino acid sequence: CASSPGLRAWGEQYF.